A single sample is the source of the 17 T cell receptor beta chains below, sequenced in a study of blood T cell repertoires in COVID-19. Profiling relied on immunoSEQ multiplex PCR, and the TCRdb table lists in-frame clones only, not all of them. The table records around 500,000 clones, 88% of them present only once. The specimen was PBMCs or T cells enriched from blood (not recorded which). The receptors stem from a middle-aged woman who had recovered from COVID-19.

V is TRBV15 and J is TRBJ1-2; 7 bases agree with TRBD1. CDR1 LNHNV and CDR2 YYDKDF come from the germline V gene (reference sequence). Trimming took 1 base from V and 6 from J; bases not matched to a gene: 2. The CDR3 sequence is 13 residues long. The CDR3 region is CATSRGQGDGYTF. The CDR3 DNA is TGTGCCACCAGCAGAGGACAGGGAGATGGCTACACCTTC.

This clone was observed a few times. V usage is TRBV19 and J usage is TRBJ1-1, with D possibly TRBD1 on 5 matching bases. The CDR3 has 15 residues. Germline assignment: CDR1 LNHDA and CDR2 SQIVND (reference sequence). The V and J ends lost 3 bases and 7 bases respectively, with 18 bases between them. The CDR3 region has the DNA TGTGCCAGTAGTATCAGGGCAGGGAGGACGTATGAAGCTTTCTTT. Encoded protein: CASSIRAGRTYEAFF.

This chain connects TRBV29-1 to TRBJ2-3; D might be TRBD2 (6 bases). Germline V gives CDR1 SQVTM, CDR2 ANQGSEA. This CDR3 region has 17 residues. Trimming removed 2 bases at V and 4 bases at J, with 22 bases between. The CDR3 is CSVEKVSTSQFADTQYF. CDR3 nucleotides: TGCAGCGTTGAAAAGGTCTCGACTAGTCAGTTTGCAGATACGCAGTATTTT.

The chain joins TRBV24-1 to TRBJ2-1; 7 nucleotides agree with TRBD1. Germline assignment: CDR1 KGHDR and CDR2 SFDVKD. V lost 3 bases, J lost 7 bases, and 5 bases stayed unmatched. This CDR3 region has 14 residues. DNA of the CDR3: TGTGCCACCAGTGATCCCAACAGGGGAAATGAGCAGTTCTTC. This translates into CATSDPNRGNEQFF.

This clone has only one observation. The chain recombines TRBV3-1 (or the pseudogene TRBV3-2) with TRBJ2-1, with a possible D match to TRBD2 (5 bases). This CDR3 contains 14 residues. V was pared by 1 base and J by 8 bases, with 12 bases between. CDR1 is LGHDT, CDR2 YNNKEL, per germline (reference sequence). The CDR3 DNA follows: TGTGCCAGCAGCCAAGTGGGTGGGAGCGATGAGCAGTTCTTC. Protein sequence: CASSQVGGSDEQFF.

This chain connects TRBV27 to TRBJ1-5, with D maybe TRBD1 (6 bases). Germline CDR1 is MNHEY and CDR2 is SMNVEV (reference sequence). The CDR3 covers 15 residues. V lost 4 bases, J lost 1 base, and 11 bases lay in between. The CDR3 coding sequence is TGTGCCAGCAGTTCAGGGGTCCGCAGCAATCAGCCCCAGCATTTT. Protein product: CASSSGVRSNQPQHF.

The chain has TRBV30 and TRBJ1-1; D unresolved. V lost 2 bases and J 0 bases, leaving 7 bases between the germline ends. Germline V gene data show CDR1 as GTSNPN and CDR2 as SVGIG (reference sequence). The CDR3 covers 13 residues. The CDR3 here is CAWSIQLNTEAFF. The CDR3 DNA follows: TGTGCCTGGAGTATACAGCTGAACACTGAAGCTTTCTTT.

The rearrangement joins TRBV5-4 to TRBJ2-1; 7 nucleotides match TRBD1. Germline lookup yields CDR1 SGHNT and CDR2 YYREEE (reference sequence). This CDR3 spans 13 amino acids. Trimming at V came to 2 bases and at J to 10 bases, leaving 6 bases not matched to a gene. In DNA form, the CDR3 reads TGTGCCAGCAGCTTTAACAGGGGTTGGGAGCAGTTCTTC. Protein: CASSFNRGWEQFF.

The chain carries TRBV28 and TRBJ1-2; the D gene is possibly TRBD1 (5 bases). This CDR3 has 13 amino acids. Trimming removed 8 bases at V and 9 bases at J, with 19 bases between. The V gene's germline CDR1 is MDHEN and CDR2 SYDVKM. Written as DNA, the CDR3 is TGTGCCAGCGCTTTATACTATGGGGGGAGCTACACCTTC. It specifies CASALYYGGSYTF.

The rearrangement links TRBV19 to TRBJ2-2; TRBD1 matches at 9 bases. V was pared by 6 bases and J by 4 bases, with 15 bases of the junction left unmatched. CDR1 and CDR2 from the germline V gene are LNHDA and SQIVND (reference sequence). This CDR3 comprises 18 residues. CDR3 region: CASSSPRTGGAATGELFF. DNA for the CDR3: TGTGCCAGTAGCTCTCCCCGCACAGGGGGCGCAGCCACCGGGGAGCTGTTTTTT.

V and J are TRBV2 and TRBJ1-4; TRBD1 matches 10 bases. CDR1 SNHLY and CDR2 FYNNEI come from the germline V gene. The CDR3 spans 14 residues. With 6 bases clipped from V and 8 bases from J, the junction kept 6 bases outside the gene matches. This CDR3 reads CASSAGQGEEKLFF. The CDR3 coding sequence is TGTGCCAGCAGCGCAGGACAGGGGGAGGAAAAACTGTTTTTT.

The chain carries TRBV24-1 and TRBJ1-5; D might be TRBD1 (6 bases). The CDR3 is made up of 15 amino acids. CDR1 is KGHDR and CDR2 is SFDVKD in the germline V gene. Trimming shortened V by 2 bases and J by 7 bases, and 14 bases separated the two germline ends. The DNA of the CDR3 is TGTGCCACCAGTGATTCAACGCGGGGGGGCCAGCCCCAGCATTTT. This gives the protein CATSDSTRGGQPQHF.

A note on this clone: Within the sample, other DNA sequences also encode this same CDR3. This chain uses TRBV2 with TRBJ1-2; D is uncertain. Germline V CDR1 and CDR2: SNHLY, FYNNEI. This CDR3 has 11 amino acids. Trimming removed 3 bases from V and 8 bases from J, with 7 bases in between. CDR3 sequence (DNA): TGTGCCAGCAGTGAGGAGGAAGGCTACACCTTC. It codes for CASSEEEGYTF. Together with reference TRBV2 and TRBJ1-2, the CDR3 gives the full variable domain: EPEVTQTPSHQVTQMGQEVILRCVPISNHLYFYWYRQILGQKVEFLVSFYNNEISEKSEIFDDQFSVERPDGSNFTLKIRSTKLEDSAMYFCASSEEEGYTFGSGTRLTVV.

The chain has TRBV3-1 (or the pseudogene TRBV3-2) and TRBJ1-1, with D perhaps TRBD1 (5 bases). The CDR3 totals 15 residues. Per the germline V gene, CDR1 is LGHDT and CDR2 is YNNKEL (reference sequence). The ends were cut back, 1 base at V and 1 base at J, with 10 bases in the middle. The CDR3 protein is CASSQAPGPNTEAFF. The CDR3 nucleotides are TGTGCCAGCAGCCAAGCCCCAGGGCCGAACACTGAAGCTTTCTTT.

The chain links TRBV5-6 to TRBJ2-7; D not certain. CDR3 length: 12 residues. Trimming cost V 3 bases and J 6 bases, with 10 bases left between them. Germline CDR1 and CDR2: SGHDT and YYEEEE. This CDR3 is CASSYWLGEQYF. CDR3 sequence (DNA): TGTGCCAGCAGCTATTGGCTAGGCGAGCAGTACTTC.

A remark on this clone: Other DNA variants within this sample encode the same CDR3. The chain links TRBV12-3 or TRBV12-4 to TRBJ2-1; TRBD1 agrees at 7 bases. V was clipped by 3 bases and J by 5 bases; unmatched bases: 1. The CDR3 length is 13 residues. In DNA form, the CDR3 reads TGTGCCAGCAGTTTGACAGGGAACAATGAGCAGTTCTTC. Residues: CASSLTGNNEQFF.

In DNA form, the CDR3 reads TGCGCCAGCAGCCAAGGAGACTATTCGAACACCGGGGAGCTGTTTTTT. This codes for CASSQGDYSNTGELFF. The V and J genes are TRBV4-3 and TRBJ2-2, with D possibly TRBD2 on 5 matching bases. Germline lookup yields CDR1 LGHNA and CDR2 YSLEER. The CDR3 runs to 16 residues. Trimming cost V 1 base and J 0 bases, with 9 bases left between them.